Below are 7 T cell receptor beta chains sequenced from a single sample in a study of blood T cell repertoires in COVID-19 (dated by TCRdb to the early 2020s). Receptor amplification or capture employed the immunoSEQ multiplex PCR assay. This is the immuneACCESS table as TCRdb keeps it, with only in-frame sequences that have V and J called. A part of the clones is gone; compared with another copy, unresolved V genes explain less than half, and the rest is unexplained. A total of under 300,000 clones appear in this sample, 70% to 90% of them only once. The ten largest clones capture roughly 3.1% of the sample. The sample consisted of PBMCs or T cells enriched from blood (not recorded which). The receptor source for this set is a woman between 40 and 50 years old with acute COVID-19.

The rearrangement joins TRBV5-1 to TRBJ2-1; perhaps TRBD2 as D (5 bases). From germline, CDR1 is SGHRS and CDR2 YFSETQ. V lost 4 bases and J lost 6, with 8 bases in between. CDR3 length: 12 amino acids. Here the CDR3 DNA reads TGCGCCAGCAGCGACGGGGTCAATGAGCAGTTCTTC. It specifies CASSDGVNEQFF.

The chain couples TRBV19 to TRBJ2-2, with TRBD1 matching 7 bases. Per germline, CDR1 LNHDA and CDR2 SQIVND (reference sequence). Trimming cost V 4 bases and J 6 bases; bases outside gene matches: 11. This CDR3 is built from 16 residues. The CDR3 loop reads CASSTPGTALPGELFF. Here the CDR3 DNA reads TGTGCCAGTAGTACTCCCGGGACAGCCCTACCCGGGGAGCTGTTTTTT.

The DNA of the CDR3 is TGTGCCAGCAGCCCATGGACAGCTAACTCTGCTGGAAACACCATATATTTT. Amino acids: CASSPWTANSAGNTIYF. V is TRBV11-3 and J is TRBJ1-3, with TRBD1 as a possible D gene (6 bases). There are 17 residues in the CDR3. Germline values: CDR1 SGHNT, CDR2 YENEEA. V was clipped by 5 bases and J by 2 bases, with 19 bases between them.

The table lists this clone with a count of one. The chain is built from TRBV4-1 and TRBJ2-2, with 10 bases matching TRBD1. The CDR3 contains 15 residues. Germline CDR1 MGHRA, CDR2 YSYEKL. V shed 4 bases, J shed 6 bases, and the junction held 5 bases outside the gene matches. The CDR3 DNA is TGCGCCAGCAGCCGCGGGACAGGGGTCCCCGGGGAGCTGTTTTTT. Its protein is CASSRGTGVPGELFF.

This sequence joins TRBV6-4 and TRBJ1-2; TRBD1 might be the D (6 bases). CDR1 is MRHNA and CDR2 is SNTAGT in the germline V gene. The germline V and J ends were trimmed by 3 bases and 1 base, with 21 bases remaining between them. CDR3 length: 18 amino acids. The CDR3 DNA follows: TGTGCCAGCAGTGAAAAGCCGGGGGGCCCGGGGATTAACTATGGCTACACCTTC. Protein sequence: CASSEKPGGPGINYGYTF.

The V call is TRBV6-5, the J call TRBJ2-5; D is possibly TRBD2 (6 bases). Germline CDR1 reads MNHEY; CDR2 reads SVGAGI. This CDR3 is built from 15 residues. The V end was cut by 6 bases, the J end by 2 bases, with 16 bases between. CDR3 nucleotides: TGTGCCAGCAGGTGGGGGGTCGGGGCACAAGAGACCCAGTACTTC. This gives the protein CASRWGVGAQETQYF.

The rearrangement links TRBV6-6 to TRBJ2-1, with TRBD2 matching over 9 bases. This CDR3 spans 15 amino acids. V trimming: 6 bases; J trimming: 4 bases; junction bases outside the gene matches: 7. Germline V CDR1 and CDR2: MNHNY, SVGAGI (reference sequence). The CDR3 DNA is TGTGCCAGCAGCCTCTGGCGGGAGGGTTACAATGAGCAGTTCTTC. Translated: CASSLWREGYNEQFF.